This T cell receptor (beta chain) was retrieved from a study of glioma-infiltrating T cells after dendritic cell vaccination. Time point given: after dendritic cell vaccination, including at tumor progression/relapse. The CDR3 has 16 amino acids. In germline, CDR1 is SGHTA, CDR2 FQGTGA. The J segment lost 1 base and the V segment lost 4 bases, leaving 4 bases of the junction unmatched. Data came from immunoSEQ multiplex PCR; TCRdb stores just in-frame clones and leaves some out. Here the sample spans under 75,000 clones, approximately 87% being singletons. Specimen: blood, collected after dendritic cell vaccination. This chain uses TRBV7-3 with TRBJ2-2, with TRBD1 identical over 9 bases. The source of this sequence is a human donor with glioblastoma. CDR3 in DNA: TGTGCCAGCAGCTCCACAGGGGGCTGGAACACCGGGGAGCTGTTTTTT. The encoded protein is CASSSTGGWNTGELFF.